This TCR gamma chain was identified during a study of Vδ1+ human thymocytes. Regarding the study as a whole: Approximately 20% of thymic delta-chain sequences were Vdelta2, with few Vdelta3, unlike blood Vdelta1+ controls. Donors shared many TRG clonotypes but few TRD clonotypes. Thymic TRG and TRD repertoires appeared highly polyclonal, with Gaussian CDR3 length distributions.

After alphabeta T cell depletion, CD3+ Vdelta1+ Vdelta2- thymocytes were sorted. Vdelta1+ thymocyte sorts reached between roughly 98% and 99.6% purity. A note on this clone: What it binds is not known.

There are 12 residues in the CDR3. Extracted RNA was reverse transcribed into cDNA. CDR3 amplicons came from multiplex PCR with pooled V-gene forward and constant-region reverse primers. TCRdb called clones from the multiplex PCR reads again using CATT. The sample consists of over 5,500 gamma-chain clones, 42% of them appearing once. The sample was Vdelta1+ gamma-delta thymocytes from the thymus. The subset was: FACS-sorted CD3+ TCRalphabeta- TCRVdelta1+ TCRVdelta2- thymocytes. The J gene was identified as TRGJ1 or TRGJ2, and no V gene was called. This clonotype originated in a boy younger than two who had congenital heart surgery. This CDR3 reads CATWTLYYKKLF. CDR3 sequence (DNA): TGTGCCACCTGGACCCTATATTATAAGAAACTCTTT.